The entry below describes one T cell receptor beta chain. Clones were read by immunoSEQ multiplex PCR, and TCRdb kept only the in-frame ones, dropping some. Altogether some 390,000 clones are present, around 87% being singletons, with the ten largest covering around 2.9%. This sample stems from a study of blood T cell repertoires in COVID-19. Looking at the study overall: Whether acute or convalescent, the COVID-19 samples came from the United States, Italy and Spain. Sample material is recorded as cDNA or gDNA derived from T cells, B-cell-depleted T cells, or PBMCs.

This CDR3 has 12 amino acids. From germline, CDR1 is SNHLY and CDR2 FYNNEI. Trimming took off 7 bases at V and 5 bases at J, with 9 bases between the two ends. The receptor comes from a human donor in a cohort sampled during active COVID-19. The chain is built from TRBV2 and TRBJ1-5; no definite D call. The specimen was peripheral blood. CDR3 nucleotides: TGTGCCAGCACTACAGCCGATCAGCCCCAGCATTTT. Amino acids: CASTTADQPQHF.